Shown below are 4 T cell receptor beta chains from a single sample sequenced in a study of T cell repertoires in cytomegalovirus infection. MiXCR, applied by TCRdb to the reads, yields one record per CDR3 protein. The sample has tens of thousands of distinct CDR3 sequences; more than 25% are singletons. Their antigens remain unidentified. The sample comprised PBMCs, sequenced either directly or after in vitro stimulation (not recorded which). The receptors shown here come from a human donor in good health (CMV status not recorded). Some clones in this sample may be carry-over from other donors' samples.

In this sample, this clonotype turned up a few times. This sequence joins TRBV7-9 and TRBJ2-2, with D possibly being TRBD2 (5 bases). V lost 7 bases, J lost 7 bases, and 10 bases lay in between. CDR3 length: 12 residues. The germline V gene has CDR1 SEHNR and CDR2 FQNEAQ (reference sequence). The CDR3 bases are TGTGCCAGCAACATCGGAGGCGGGGAGCTGTTTTTT. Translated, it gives CASNIGGGELFF.

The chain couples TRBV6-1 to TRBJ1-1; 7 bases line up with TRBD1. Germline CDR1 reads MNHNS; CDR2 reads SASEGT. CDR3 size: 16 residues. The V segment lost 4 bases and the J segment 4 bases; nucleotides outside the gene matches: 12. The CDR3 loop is CASSARQGPSVTEAFF. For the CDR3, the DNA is TGTGCCAGCAGTGCCCGACAGGGACCTTCAGTCACTGAAGCTTTCTTT.

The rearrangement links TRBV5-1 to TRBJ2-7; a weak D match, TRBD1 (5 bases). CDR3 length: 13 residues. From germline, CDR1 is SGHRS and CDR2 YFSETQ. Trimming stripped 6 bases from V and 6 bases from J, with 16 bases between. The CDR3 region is CASNAGWKGEQYF. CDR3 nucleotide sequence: TGCGCCAGCAATGCAGGGTGGAAGGGCGAGCAGTACTTC.

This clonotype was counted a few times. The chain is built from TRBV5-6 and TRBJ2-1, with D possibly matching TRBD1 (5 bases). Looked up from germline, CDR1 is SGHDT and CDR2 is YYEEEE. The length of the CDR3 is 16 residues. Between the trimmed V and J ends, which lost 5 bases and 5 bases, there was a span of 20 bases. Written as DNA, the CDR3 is TGTGCCAGCAGTCCTCGCAGGGAACTACAGAACAATGAGCAGTTCTTC. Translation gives CASSPRRELQNNEQFF.